This T cell receptor (beta chain) was obtained from a study of metastatic and nonmetastatic thyroid tumors. Turning to the study itself: Patients with malignant and benign thyroid disease provided blood and tumor or nodule tissue, whose repertoires were compared.

There are many counts of this clone. The antigen is unknown. The same CDR3 arises from other DNA sequences in this sample as well. Under the authors' procedure: The study took CDR3 differences across clinicopathological groups and made a distant-metastasis classifier for papillary thyroid cancer from them. TCRdb re-called the PCR reads via MiXCR. TCRdb's processing, not the authors', yielded these V and J calls. The sample has 45,000 or so clones, roughly 15% seen once; the top ten hold approximately 23%. Ahead of thyroid surgery, no patient had received treatment of any kind. Trimming shortened V by 5 bases and J by 2 bases, and 9 bases separated the two germline ends. Germline-derived CDR1 and CDR2 are MNHNS and SASEGT. The CDR3 has 13 amino acids. Study conclusions and caveats: Reports indicated that malignant thyroid tumors showed significantly higher TCR beta diversity than benign nodules did, in blood and tumor.

This TCR came from a female donor with papillary thyroid cancer or a benign thyroid nodule (not recorded which). Some clones in this sample may be carry-over from other donors' samples. Sequenced input: blood. The V gene is TRBV6-1, the J gene TRBJ1-1, with D possibly TRBD1 on 6 matching bases. The CDR3 spells CASSRTANTEAFF. DNA for the CDR3: TGTGCCAGCAGTAGGACAGCCAACACTGAAGCTTTCTTT.